The 11 T cell receptor beta chains below come from one sample, sequenced in a study of CXCR3-negative and CXCR3-positive naive CD8 T cells. Study-wide results and caveats: Naive cells that were CXCR3-positive had more hydrophobic TRB CDR3s (compared with CXCR3-negative naive cells).

It was by 5' RACE with UMI labels that the TRB cDNA libraries were prepared. TCRdb re-analyzed the 5' RACE reads; it lists each CDR3 protein once, without DNA. Recorded for this sample: about 120,000 distinct CDR3 sequences. These receptors have no known antigen. The sample was naive CXCR3+ CD8+ T cells from blood. Documented subset: CD45RO-CCR7+CD27+CD95- naive CD8+ T cells expressing CXCR3 (TNR3+). Receptors were obtained from a human donor in good health. Some clones in this sample may be carry-over from other donors' samples.

This chain joins TRBV19 and TRBJ2-2; TCRdb names TRBD2, which stays unverified in the absence of DNA. This CDR3 spans 16 amino acids. The germline V gene has CDR1 LNHDA and CDR2 SQIVND (reference sequence). The CDR3 spells CASSITAGDMSGELFF. The full variable domain, with the rest looked up from reference TRBV19 and TRBJ2-2, is DGGITQSPKYLFRKEGQNVTLSCEQNLNHDAMYWYRQDPGQGLRLIYYSQIVNDFQKGDIAEGYSVSREKKESFPLTVTSAQKNPTAFYLCASSITAGDMSGELFFGEGSRLTVL.

The rearrangement uses TRBV9 and TRBJ2-1; TCRdb calls TRBD1, which cannot be checked without DNA. Germline loops: CDR1 SGDLS, CDR2 YYNGEE. The CDR3 contains 17 residues. The CDR3 spells CASSVLDTPGPQREQFF.

The chain uses TRBV7-2 and TRBJ2-7. Germline values: CDR1 SGHTA, CDR2 FQGNSA. CDR3 length: 15 residues. The CDR3 reads CASSLSFISSYEQYF.

This chain links TRBV7-8 with TRBJ1-1. The CDR3 length is 11 residues. CDR1 is SGHVS, CDR2 FQNEAQ, per germline. The CDR3 loop is CASRDGTEAFF. Drawing the rest from reference TRBV7-8 and TRBJ1-1, the complete variable domain is GAGVSQSPRYKVAKRGQDVALRCDPISGHVSLFWYQQALGQGPEFLTYFQNEAQLDKSGLPSDRFFAERPEGSVSTLKIQRTQQEDSAVYLCASRDGTEAFFGQGTRLTVV.

The chain recombines TRBV28 with TRBJ2-7. This CDR3 spans 13 amino acids. Germline CDR1 reads MDHEN; CDR2 reads SYDVKM. The CDR3 is CASRPLGAHEQYF.

The chain joins TRBV7-9 to TRBJ2-1. The CDR3 has 13 amino acids. CDR1 is SEHNR, CDR2 FQNEAQ, per germline (reference sequence). The CDR3 spells CASSSHLAYEQFF. The entire variable domain, with the rest obtained from reference TRBV7-9 and TRBJ2-1, is as follows: DTGVSQNPRHKITKRGQNVTFRCDPISEHNRLYWYRQTLGQGPEFLTYFQNEAQLEKSRLLSDRFSAERPKGSFSTLEIQRTEQGDSAMYLCASSSHLAYEQFFGPGTRLTVL.

This chain connects TRBV5-1 to TRBJ2-2; as DNA is missing, the TRBD1 call by TCRdb cannot be tested. The CDR3 is 14 amino acids. Germline CDR1 SGHRS, CDR2 YFSETQ. CDR3 protein: CASSLRGQTGELFF.

This CDR3 is CASSERVSGANVLTF. V and J are TRBV27 and TRBJ2-6. This CDR3 is 15 amino acids long. Germline loops: CDR1 MNHEY, CDR2 SMNVEV (reference sequence).

The chain uses TRBV20-1 and TRBJ1-3. This CDR3 comprises 16 residues. Per germline, CDR1 DFQATT and CDR2 SNEGSKA (reference sequence). This CDR3 reads CSASGAGGDSGNTIYF.

The chain couples TRBV12-3 or TRBV12-4 to TRBJ2-3. This CDR3 is built from 13 residues. CDR3 sequence: CASSLKLGIPQYF.

The genes are TRBV21-1 and TRBJ1-5; TCRdb lists TRBD1, though no DNA is available to test this call. TRBV21-1 is designated a pseudogene. The CDR3 spans 16 residues. CDR3 residues: CASSKAVRAVNQPQHF.